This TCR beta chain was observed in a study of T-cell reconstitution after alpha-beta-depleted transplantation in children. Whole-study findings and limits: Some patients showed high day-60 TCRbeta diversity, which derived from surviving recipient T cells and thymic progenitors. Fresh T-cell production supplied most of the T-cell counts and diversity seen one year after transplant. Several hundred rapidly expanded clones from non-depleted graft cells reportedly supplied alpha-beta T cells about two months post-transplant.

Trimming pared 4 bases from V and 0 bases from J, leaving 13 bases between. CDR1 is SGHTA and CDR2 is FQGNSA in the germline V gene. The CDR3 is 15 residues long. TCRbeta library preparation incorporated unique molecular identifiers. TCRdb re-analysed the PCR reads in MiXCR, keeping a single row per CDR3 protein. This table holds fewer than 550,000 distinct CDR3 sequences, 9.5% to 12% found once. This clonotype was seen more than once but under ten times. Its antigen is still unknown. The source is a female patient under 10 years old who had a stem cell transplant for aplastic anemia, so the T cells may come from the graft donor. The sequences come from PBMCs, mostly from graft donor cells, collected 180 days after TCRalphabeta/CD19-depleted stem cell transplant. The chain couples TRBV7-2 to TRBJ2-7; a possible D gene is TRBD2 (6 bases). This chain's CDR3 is CASSWLAYSSYEQYF. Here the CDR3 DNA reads TGTGCCAGCAGCTGGCTAGCGTATAGCTCCTACGAGCAGTACTTC.